The 8 T cell receptor beta chains below all came from one sample that was sequenced in a study of T cell responses to AZD1222 COVID-19 vaccine. The data were produced by immunoSEQ multiplex PCR, yet TCRdb's version contains in-frame clones alone and is incomplete. The sample lists about 140,000 clones; about 92% were seen once. The sequences come from peripheral blood, collected on day 0 of MenACWY control vaccination. The receptors shown here come from an adult in good health.

V and J are TRBV5-4 and TRBJ2-6, with D possibly matching TRBD2 (5 bases). The V gene lost 6 bases and the J gene lost 2 bases, with 15 bases spanning the gap. CDR3 length equals 16 residues. Germline V gives CDR1 SGHNT, CDR2 YYREEE (reference sequence). The CDR3 DNA reads as TGTGCCAGCAACCCCATGGAGGCAGCTGGGGCCAACGTCCTGACTTTC. This codes for CASNPMEAAGANVLTF.

The chain combines TRBV4-1 with TRBJ2-5; D is unresolved. The V gene lost 1 base and the J gene lost 4 bases, with 4 bases spanning the gap. Germline CDR1 reads MGHRA; CDR2 reads YSYEKL. The CDR3 is made up of 12 amino acids. Here the CDR3 DNA reads TGCGCCAGCAGCCAAGGGGTAGAGACCCAGTACTTC. It is translated as CASSQGVETQYF.

V is TRBV9 and J is TRBJ2-1, with a weak D call TRBD1 (5 bases). This CDR3 spans 16 amino acids. Trimming removed 0 bases from V and 4 bases from J, with 14 bases in between. Germline CDR1 and CDR2: SGDLS and YYNGEE. CDR3 coding DNA: TGTGCCAGCAGCGTAGAGGCAGGGTGGTCGTACAATGAGCAGTTCTTC. It codes for CASSVEAGWSYNEQFF.

The V call is TRBV4-1, the J call TRBJ1-2; possible D gene TRBD1, 6 bases. The germline CDR1 and CDR2 sequences are MGHRA and YSYEKL. V lost 5 bases and J 6 bases, leaving 22 bases between the germline ends. CDR3 size: 16 residues. CDR3 region: CASSYTPTQGIDGYTF. The CDR3 DNA reads as TGCGCCAGCAGCTACACCCCAACTCAGGGGATCGATGGCTACACCTTC.

The rearrangement links TRBV19 to TRBJ1-2, with D uncertain. CDR1 is LNHDA and CDR2 is SQIVND in the germline V gene (reference sequence). The ends were cut back, 6 bases at V and 3 bases at J, with 26 bases in the middle. This CDR3 region has 18 residues. The CDR3 loop reads CASRSYPSGSPGDYGYTF. The CDR3 DNA sequence: TGTGCCAGTAGATCCTACCCCAGCGGCAGCCCCGGGGACTATGGCTACACCTTC.

Only a few counts were recorded for this clone. The gene calls are TRBV20-1 and TRBJ2-5; D remains ambiguous. The CDR3 has 11 residues. Germline V lookup: CDR1 DFQATT, CDR2 SNEGSKA (reference sequence). With 4 bases removed from V and 8 bases from J, the gap between germline ends came to 11 bases. The CDR3 spells CSAIRANTQYF. The CDR3 nucleotides read TGCAGTGCTATCCGGGCGAATACCCAGTACTTC.

The chain has TRBV7-9 and TRBJ2-7, with D unclear. CDR3 size: 12 residues. Deletions cut 2 bases from V and 7 bases from J, with 9 bases between. Germline-derived CDR1 and CDR2 are SEHNR and FQNEAQ (reference sequence). The CDR3 loop reads CASSLSELEQYF. As DNA, the CDR3 is TGTGCCAGCAGCTTATCTGAATTAGAGCAGTACTTC.

This chain links TRBV5-1 with TRBJ1-2, with TRBD1 as a possible D gene (6 bases). CDR1 SGHRS and CDR2 YFSETQ come from the germline V gene. The CDR3 has 12 residues. Trimming took off 2 bases at V and 6 bases at J, with 8 bases between the two ends. Written as DNA, the CDR3 is TGCGCCAGCAGCTTCACAGGGCATGGCTACACCTTC. Translated: CASSFTGHGYTF.